This passage covers 28 T cell receptor beta chains from one sample sequenced in a study of T-cell reconstitution after alpha-beta-depleted transplantation in children. Unique molecular identifiers were built into the TCRbeta library. Using its own MiXCR run on the PCR reads, TCRdb lists one record per CDR3 protein. Of around 71,000 distinct CDR3 sequences in the sample, 5.5% to 7.5% were seen once. Source: PBMCs from the stem cell graft donor, taken from the stem cell graft. The receptors come from a human donor who donated a stem cell graft to a child with acute lymphoblastic leukemia.

The table lists this clonotype with a few counts. The genes are TRBV5-4 and TRBJ1-5; no definite D call. V was cut by 2 bases and J by 6 bases, with 12 bases left in between. Germline V lookup: CDR1 SGHNT, CDR2 YYREEE (reference sequence). The length of the CDR3 is 14 residues. The CDR3 DNA follows: TGTGCCAGCAGCTTATGGGGTTTCGGTCAGCCCCAGCATTTT. It encodes CASSLWGFGQPQHF.

This clonotype was counted ten times or more. The chain carries TRBV28 and TRBJ2-1, with a tentative D call TRBD2 (5 bases). With 5 bases removed from V and 8 bases from J, the gap between germline ends came to 16 bases. Germline-derived CDR1 and CDR2 are MDHEN and SYDVKM. This CDR3 is 14 amino acids long. The CDR3 DNA reads as TGTGCCAGCAGTGGAGGAGGTTTCCCCTATGAGCAGTTCTTC. Amino acids: CASSGGGFPYEQFF.

This clonotype was found many times. This rearrangement joins TRBV5-1 to TRBJ1-2; 10 nucleotides match TRBD1. V lost 3 bases, J lost 6 bases, and 2 bases stayed unmatched. The V gene's germline CDR1 is SGHRS and CDR2 YFSETQ. The CDR3 is 13 residues long. Here the CDR3 reads CASSWTGGHGYTF. The CDR3 bases are TGCGCCAGCAGCTGGACAGGGGGGCATGGCTACACCTTC.

This clonotype was seen more than once but under ten times. The V gene is TRBV7-9, the J gene TRBJ1-3; tentatively, D is TRBD1 (6 bases). V lost 6 bases and J lost 4, with 22 bases in between. The CDR3 runs to 17 residues. CDR1 SEHNR and CDR2 FQNEAQ come from the germline V gene (reference sequence). Here the CDR3 reads CASRHALGGAQGNTIYF. Here the CDR3 DNA reads TGTGCCAGCAGGCATGCTCTAGGGGGGGCGCAAGGAAACACCATATATTTT.

Many counts were recorded for this clonotype. V usage is TRBV19 and J usage is TRBJ1-5; D unclear. The germline V and J ends were trimmed by 9 bases and 9 bases, with 18 bases remaining between them. The CDR3 loop spans 13 amino acids. The germline V gene encodes CDR1 LNHDA and CDR2 SQIVND (reference sequence). In nucleotides, the CDR3 is TGTGCCAGCCAAATCGGGCGTGCCTTGCCCCAGCATTTT. This gives the protein CASQIGRALPQHF.

This clonotype was observed at least ten times. This chain uses TRBV5-6 with TRBJ1-1; D might be TRBD1 (6 bases). The V and J ends lost 4 bases and 4 bases respectively, with 17 bases between them. This CDR3 has 15 residues. Germline V lookup: CDR1 SGHDT, CDR2 YYEEEE. CDR3 coding DNA: TGTGCCAGCAGCATAAGGGGGGTCGGGGCCACTGAAGCTTTCTTT. The encoded protein is CASSIRGVGATEAFF.

This chain connects TRBV14 to TRBJ2-7; D is perhaps TRBD2 (7 bases). The CDR3 totals 16 residues. The V gene lost 1 base and the J gene lost 3 bases, with 16 bases spanning the gap. Germline V CDR1 and CDR2: SGHDN, FVKESK. DNA for the CDR3: TGTGCCAGCAGCCAAGCCAGAGGCGGGGGCCTCTACGAGCAGTACTTC. Protein: CASSQARGGGLYEQYF.

This chain uses TRBV4-3 with TRBJ2-2; D gene ambiguous. Between the trimmed V and J ends, which lost 0 bases and 2 bases, there was a span of 10 bases. The germline CDR1 and CDR2 sequences are LGHNA and YSLEER. This CDR3 comprises 16 residues. The CDR3: CASSQEPLKNTGELFF. The CDR3 nucleotides read TGCGCCAGCAGCCAAGAACCCCTTAAAAACACCGGGGAGCTGTTTTTT.

The sample holds many counts of this clonotype. This chain links TRBV5-1 with TRBJ1-4; 7 nucleotides align to TRBD1. CDR1 and CDR2 (germline): SGHRS, YFSETQ. The CDR3 loop spans 20 amino acids. V was pared by 0 bases and J by 0 bases, with 14 bases of the junction left unmatched. CDR3 bases: TGCGCCAGCAGCTTGGCCAGGCGGACAGGAGGTCCCGCAACTAATGAAAAACTGTTTTTT. Translating gives CASSLARRTGGPATNEKLFF. The entire variable domain, with the rest obtained from reference TRBV5-1 and TRBJ1-4, is as follows: KAGVTQTPRYLIKTRGQQVTLSCSPISGHRSVSWYQQTPGQGLQFLFEYFSETQRNKGNFPGRFSGRQFSNSRSEMNVSTLELGDSALYLCASSLARRTGGPATNEKLFFGSGTQLSVL.

This clonotype was seen many times. The gene calls are TRBV6-5 and TRBJ2-2; 8 bases agree with TRBD2. There are 16 residues in the CDR3. Unmatched junction bases numbered 13, after V lost 5 bases and J lost 8 bases. Per the germline V gene, CDR1 is MNHEY and CDR2 is SVGAGI. Here the CDR3 reads CASSNRRASGQGELFF. The CDR3 nucleotides are TGTGCCAGCAGTAATCGACGGGCTAGCGGGCAGGGGGAGCTGTTTTTT.

This clonotype has at least ten counts. The chain combines TRBV25-1 with TRBJ2-3; possibly TRBD1 or TRBD2 for D (5 bases each). CDR1 MGHDK and CDR2 SYGVNS come from the germline V gene. The CDR3 is made up of 16 amino acids. V gave up 0 bases and J gave up 1 base, with 11 bases separating them. As DNA, the CDR3 is TGTGCCAGCAGTGAATACGGAACGGGACGCACAGATACGCAGTATTTT. The encoded protein is CASSEYGTGRTDTQYF.

The table lists this clonotype with many counts. The chain recombines TRBV7-6 with TRBJ2-2; D gene ambiguous. This CDR3 has 12 residues. Trimming pared 1 base from V and 8 bases from J, leaving 5 bases between. Germline lookup yields CDR1 SGHVS and CDR2 FNYEAQ. CDR3 bases: TGTGCCAGCAGCTTAGATCTGGGGGAGCTGTTTTTT. Protein product: CASSLDLGELFF.

The chain links TRBV7-9 to TRBJ2-1; 11 nucleotides line up with TRBD2. The CDR3 has 16 amino acids. Germline CDR1 is SEHNR and CDR2 is FQNEAQ (reference sequence). V gave up 0 bases and J gave up 8 bases; unmatched junction bases: 6. CDR3 in DNA: TGTGCCAGCAGCTTAGCGACGGCTAGCGGGAGGCATGAGCAGTTCTTC. Its translation is CASSLATASGRHEQFF.

This clonotype was found many times. The gene calls are TRBV6-1 and TRBJ2-7; 8 nucleotides align to TRBD1. The CDR3 is made up of 15 amino acids. Looked up from germline, CDR1 is MNHNS and CDR2 is SASEGT. The junction had 8 bases not matched to a gene; V was cut back by 7 bases and J by 0 bases. CDR3 protein: CASNPYRGDSYEQYF. CDR3 nucleotide sequence: TGTGCCAGCAACCCATACAGGGGGGACTCCTACGAGCAGTACTTC.

This clonotype has ten or more counts. The chain carries TRBV11-1 and TRBJ2-7; 11 bases are shared with TRBD2. Germline lookup yields CDR1 SGHAT and CDR2 FQDESV (reference sequence). With 7 bases clipped from V and 5 bases from J, the junction kept 25 bases outside the gene matches. The CDR3 spans 20 residues. This chain's CDR3 is CASTQGGGAGTSGRRNEQYF. Here the CDR3 DNA reads TGTGCCAGCACCCAAGGGGGGGGGGCGGGCACTAGCGGGAGAAGAAACGAGCAGTACTTC.

There are many counts of this clonotype. The chain combines TRBV20-1 with TRBJ2-1; TRBD1 or TRBD2 may be the D gene (5 bases each). Trimming left V 1 base short and J 7 bases short, with 14 bases between. CDR3 size: 14 residues. Per the germline V gene, CDR1 is DFQATT and CDR2 is SNEGSKA (reference sequence). CDR3 region: CSARVGAGWNEQFF. The CDR3 DNA reads as TGCAGTGCTAGAGTCGGGGCAGGGTGGAATGAGCAGTTCTTC.

This clonotype was detected a few times. The chain uses TRBV18 and TRBJ2-7, with 9 bases aligning to TRBD1. J gave up 8 bases and V 3 bases, and 11 bases lay outside the gene matches. From germline, CDR1 is KGHSH and CDR2 LQKENI. The CDR3 is 15 residues long. CDR3 loop: CASSPVVGQGNQQYF. For the CDR3, the DNA is TGTGCCAGCTCACCGGTAGTCGGACAGGGGAATCAGCAGTACTTC.

The V gene is TRBV2, the J gene TRBJ2-5; D perhaps matches TRBD1 (6 bases). The CDR3 length is 14 residues. Deletions cut 4 bases from V and 0 bases from J, with 9 bases between. The V gene's germline CDR1 is SNHLY and CDR2 FYNNEI. CDR3 nucleotide sequence: TGTGCCAGCAGTGGTGGGACATACCAAGAGACCCAGTACTTC. Translating gives CASSGGTYQETQYF.

This clonotype came up many times. CDR3 amino acids: CASSLAGPYEQYF. Written as DNA, the CDR3 is TGTGCCAGCAGTTTGGCGGGGCCCTACGAGCAGTACTTC. The rearrangement joins TRBV12-3 or TRBV12-4 to TRBJ2-7; D perhaps matches TRBD2 (6 bases). Between the trimmed V and J ends, which lost 3 bases and 2 bases, there was a span of 8 bases. This CDR3 region has 13 residues.

This clonotype was counted ten times or more. The chain carries TRBV5-1 and TRBJ2-7; perhaps TRBD1 as D (5 bases). V was shortened by 0 bases and J by 2 bases, with 15 bases between the two germline ends. The CDR3 is made up of 16 amino acids. The germline V gene has CDR1 SGHRS and CDR2 YFSETQ. The DNA of the CDR3 is TGCGCCAGCAGCTTGGGGCTGGGCGCGGACACCTACGAGCAGTACTTC. Residues: CASSLGLGADTYEQYF.

This clonotype was seen only a few times. The V call is TRBV6-5, the J call TRBJ2-5, with TRBD1 identical over 11 bases. CDR1 is MNHEY and CDR2 is SVGAGI in the germline V gene. Losses at the gene ends were 1 base for V and 8 bases for J; bases not matched to a gene: 6. The length of the CDR3 is 15 residues. The CDR3 loop reads CASSYWTGGRDTQYF. For the CDR3, the DNA is TGTGCCAGCAGTTACTGGACAGGGGGCAGGGATACCCAGTACTTC.

This clonotype was recorded many times. The chain employs TRBV12-3 or TRBV12-4 and TRBJ1-1; tentative D call: TRBD1 (6 bases). Trimming stripped 3 bases from V and 4 bases from J, with 12 bases between. The CDR3 loop spans 14 amino acids. CDR3 nucleotide sequence: TGTGCCAGCAGTTTCACGGGGGCTGGCACTGAAGCTTTCTTT. Residues: CASSFTGAGTEAFF.

The chain carries TRBV2 and TRBJ1-2; D not certain. Trimming left V 6 bases short and J 8 bases short, with 10 bases between. The germline gives CDR1 SNHLY, CDR2 FYNNEI. The CDR3 runs to 11 residues. The CDR3 DNA reads TGTGCCAGCAGCCCCAAGCTGGGCTACACCTTC. It specifies CASSPKLGYTF.

This clonotype was seen at least ten times. This chain links TRBV6-1 with TRBJ2-3; D remains unclear. This CDR3 contains 13 residues. Germline V gene data show CDR1 as MNHNS and CDR2 as SASEGT. V was trimmed by 8 bases and J by 0 bases, leaving 9 bases between them. DNA for the CDR3: TGTGCCAGCCGTGGGGTTAGCACAGATACGCAGTATTTT. Protein: CASRGVSTDTQYF.

The rearrangement links TRBV4-2 to TRBJ2-4; 8 nucleotides align to TRBD2. The germline CDR1 and CDR2 sequences are LGHNA and YNFKEQ. CDR3 length: 19 amino acids. V dropped 1 base and J dropped 2; count of bases not matched to a gene: 13. CDR3 bases: TGTGCCAGCAGCCAAGCAGGATCGGGGGGGACAAAAACCAAAAACATTCAGTACTTC. Translated, it gives CASSQAGSGGTKTKNIQYF.

This clonotype was detected only a few times. V usage is TRBV11-2 and J usage is TRBJ2-2; 8 nucleotides line up with TRBD1. With 0 bases clipped from V and 2 bases from J, the junction kept 8 bases outside the gene matches. The CDR3 has 18 amino acids. CDR1 is SGHAT, CDR2 FQNNGV, per germline. The CDR3 sequence: CASSLDLRQGANTGELFF. CDR3 sequence (DNA): TGTGCCAGCAGCTTAGATTTGAGGCAGGGGGCTAACACCGGGGAGCTGTTTTTT.

This chain links TRBV7-8 with TRBJ1-1, with 7 bases matching TRBD1. J gave up 10 bases and V 4 bases, and 9 bases lay outside the gene matches. From germline, CDR1 is SGHVS and CDR2 FQNEAQ. The CDR3 covers 13 residues. The CDR3 protein is CASSSQGGGLAFF. CDR3 nucleotides: TGTGCCAGCAGCTCCCAGGGGGGGGGCCTAGCTTTCTTT.

The V and J genes are TRBV5-4 and TRBJ2-2; D is unclear. The CDR3 extends over 14 amino acids. Looked up from germline, CDR1 is SGHNT and CDR2 is YYREEE (reference sequence). Trimming stripped 4 bases from V and 3 bases from J, with 10 bases between. As DNA, the CDR3 is TGTGCCAGCAGCCGGGTGATGGACACCGGGGAGCTGTTTTTT. It encodes CASSRVMDTGELFF.